This T cell receptor (beta chain) was sequenced in a study of CD8+ T cells in alopecia areata. Study-wide context: By percentage of affected scalp area, the severity of treated patients was scored.

The CDR3 is made up of 15 amino acids. V lost 2 bases to trimming and J lost 4 bases; unmatched junction nucleotides: 4. Germline V lookup: CDR1 SGDLS, CDR2 YYNGEE. RNA was extracted and reverse transcribed into cDNA as the sequencing template. Sequenced by immunoSEQ multiplex PCR; TCRdb stores in-frame clones only, minus some. The sample lists approximately 45,000 clones; around three fifths were seen once. This clone turned up a few times. The treatment here: oral pan-JAK inhibitor, 5-10 mg twice daily. V is TRBV9 and J is TRBJ2-3; 10 bases map to TRBD2. This clonotype was sampled from a human donor with alopecia areata. Sequenced material: CD8+ T cells sorted from blood, taken at week 4, from a patient treated with tofacitinib. This chain's CDR3 is CASSVSSGGSDTQYF. The CDR3 coding sequence is TGTGCCAGCAGCGTTTCTAGCGGGGGTTCAGATACGCAGTATTTT.